This entry is about one TCR beta chain. Its target is unknown. The data were obtained in a study of CD8 T cells in Susac syndrome. Study-wide findings and caveats: A relatively small number of individuals underwent TCR sequencing and HLA analysis.

Germline CDR1 DFQATT, CDR2 SNEGSKA (reference sequence). V was clipped by 2 bases and J by 3 bases, with 11 bases between them. This CDR3 has 13 residues. TCR beta was sequenced from blood CD8+ and CD4+ T cells. The CD8+ and CD4+ T cells were isolated magnetically using a negative isolation approach, whereas the TEMRA cells were enriched by FACS. RNA in amounts of roughly 0.5 to 1 ug was reverse transcribed with random hexamers. Amplification of TCR beta CDR3 by immunoSEQ multiplex PCR spanned 54 Vbeta and 13 Jbeta. TCRdb reanalysed the immunoSEQ multiplex PCR reads using MiXCR and keeps one entry per CDR3 protein. The sample has 330,000 or so distinct CDR3 sequences, approximately 85% seen once; the top ten hold 0.21%.

Sequencing was done on a sample of CD8+ T cells from PBMCs. V gene TRBV20-1 combines with J gene TRBJ2-7; possibly TRBD2 for D (6 bases). This sequence originates from a human donor with multiple sclerosis. For the CDR3, the DNA is TGCAGTGCTAGACAGCAGGGAGGCTACGAGCAGTACTTC. Its translation: CSARQQGGYEQYF.